This is a list of T cell receptor beta chains from one sample in a study of shared clonotypes between healthy human individuals. Profiled with immunoSEQ multiplex PCR; TCRdb holds only in-frame clones, not every one. The table includes about 730,000 clones, 72% detected once. Sequenced input: memory CD4+ T cells sorted from blood. The receptors shown here come from a woman in her thirties in good health. Each CDR3 is given with its conserved first and last residue. The D gene is left open where the match is weak. Size is stated for part of the rows, as once, few or many counts, or as a class when the clone is expanded.

D gene,V gene,J gene,clone size,CDR3 protein,CDR3 DNA
TRBD1,TRBV28,TRBJ2-7,.,CASSLRDRVYEQYF,TGTGCCAGCAGTTTACGGGACAGGGTCTACGAGCAGTACTTC
TRBD1,TRBV5-5,TRBJ1-3,.,CASSLVRDREDVSGNTIYF,TGTGCCAGCAGCTTGGTGCGTGACAGGGAAGACGTCTCTGGAAACACCATATATTTT
.,TRBV19,TRBJ2-3,.,CASSIAPPPDTQYF,TGTGCCAGTAGTATAGCCCCCCCGCCAGATACGCAGTATTTT
.,TRBV27,TRBJ2-3,.,CASSSRPGTRTDTQYF,TGTGCCAGCAGTTCCCGTCCGGGAACTCGGACAGATACGCAGTATTTT
.,TRBV7-3,TRBJ2-1,.,CASSLRGYSYNEQFF,TGTGCCAGCAGCTTGCGGGGCTACTCCTACAATGAGCAGTTCTTC
.,TRBV7-2,TRBJ2-7,once,CASSPEAVTYEQYF,TGTGCCAGCAGCCCGGAAGCAGTAACCTACGAGCAGTACTTC
.,TRBV25-1,TRBJ2-2,.,CASTNTGELFF,TGTGCCAGTACAAACACCGGGGAGCTGTTTTTT
.,TRBV6-1,TRBJ1-4,.,CASSEQGYEKLFF,TGTGCCAGCAGTGAACAGGGTTACGAAAAACTGTTTTTT
.,TRBV27,TRBJ2-7,.,CASKLSTVGPYEQYF,TGTGCCAGCAAACTATCGACGGTTGGACCCTACGAGCAGTACTTC
.,TRBV11-2,TRBJ1-4,once,CASSQTENEKLFF,TGTGCCAGCAGCCAAACAGAGAATGAAAAACTGTTTTTT
TRBD2,TRBV13,TRBJ2-7,.,CASSERTSGRVPYEQYF,TGTGCCAGCAGCGAGAGGACTAGCGGGAGGGTACCCTACGAGCAGTACTTC
TRBD2,TRBV4-1,TRBJ2-1,.,CASSQSGLAEYNEQFF,TGCGCCAGCAGCCAGTCGGGGCTAGCGGAATACAATGAGCAGTTCTTC
.,TRBV7-9,TRBJ2-5,.,CASSLWQSGSETQYF,TGTGCCAGCAGCTTATGGCAGTCCGGTTCTGAGACCCAGTACTTC
TRBD1,TRBV28,TRBJ1-1,few,CASRPGQGKIENTEAFF,TGTGCCAGCAGACCCGGACAGGGGAAGATAGAGAACACTGAAGCTTTCTTT
.,TRBV20-1,TRBJ2-1,.,CSATDYNEQFF,TGCAGTGCTACAGACTACAATGAGCAGTTCTTC
.,TRBV7-6,TRBJ1-1,few,CASSPWTDNTEAFF,TGTGCCAGCAGCCCGTGGACAGATAACACTGAAGCTTTCTTT
.,TRBV7-2,TRBJ1-1,.,CASSLASYTEAFF,TGTGCCAGCAGCTTAGCGAGTTACACTGAAGCTTTCTTT
TRBD1,TRBV5-1,TRBJ1-4,.,CASSRGQGEEKLFF,TGCGCCAGCAGCCGAGGACAGGGCGAGGAAAAACTGTTTTTT
.,TRBV6-1,TRBJ2-7,.,CASSEAQGVGEQYF,TGTGCCAGCAGTGAAGCGCAAGGGGTCGGCGAGCAGTACTTC
.,TRBV5-5,TRBJ1-5,.,CASTRTALSNQPQHF,TGTGCCAGCACCCGGACAGCCCTTAGCAATCAGCCCCAGCATTTT
TRBD1,TRBV20-1,TRBJ2-7,.,CSASTGKQYF,TGCAGTGCCTCGACAGGGAAGCAGTACTTC